This T cell receptor (beta chain) is from a study of control samples from healthy donors and cancer patients. Germline V lookup: CDR1 ENHRY, CDR2 SYGVKD. V was clipped by 6 bases and J by 8 bases, with 13 bases between them. The CDR3 runs to 12 residues. TCRdb's table, derived via immunoSEQ multiplex PCR, lists solely in-frame clones and lacks some. The sample has around 170,000 clones, about 91% seen once. The receptor's source is a woman aged 25 to 45 in good health. The sample taken for sequencing was blood. The genes are TRBV10-3 and TRBJ1-2, with D possibly being TRBD1 (5 bases). CDR3 protein: CAISDIRDGYTF. CDR3 bases: TGTGCCATCAGCGACATCAGGGACGGCTACACCTTC.